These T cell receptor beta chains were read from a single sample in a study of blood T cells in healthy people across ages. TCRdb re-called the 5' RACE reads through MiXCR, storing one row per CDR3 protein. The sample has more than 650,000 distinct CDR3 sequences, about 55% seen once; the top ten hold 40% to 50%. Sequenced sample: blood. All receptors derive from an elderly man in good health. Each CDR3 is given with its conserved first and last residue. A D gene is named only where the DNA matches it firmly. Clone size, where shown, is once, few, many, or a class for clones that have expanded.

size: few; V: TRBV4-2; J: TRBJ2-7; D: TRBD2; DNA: TGTGCCAGCAGCCTGGATACTAGCGGGAGTTCCTACGAGCAGTACTTC; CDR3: CASSLDTSGSSYEQYF
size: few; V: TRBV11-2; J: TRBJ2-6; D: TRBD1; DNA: TGTGCCAGCAGGCCATACAGGGGCCCTGGGGCCAACGTCCTGACTTTC; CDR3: CASRPYRGPGANVLTF
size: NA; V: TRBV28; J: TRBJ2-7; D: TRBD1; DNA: TGTGCCAGCAGTTTACCCGACAGGGTCATAACAGGCGAGCAGTACTTC; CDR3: CASSLPDRVITGEQYF
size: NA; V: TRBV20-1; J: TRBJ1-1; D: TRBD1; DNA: TGCAGTGCTTGCCGGGACAGGAGACCTGAAGCTTTCTTT; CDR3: CSACRDRRPEAFF
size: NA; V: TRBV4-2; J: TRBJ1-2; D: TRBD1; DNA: TGTGCCAGCAGCCAAGATAGGGGACAGGGGCGTTATGGCTACACCTTC; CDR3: CASSQDRGQGRYGYTF
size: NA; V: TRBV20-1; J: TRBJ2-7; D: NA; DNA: TGCAGTGCTACCCGCGGGACGCCAAGCTCCTACGAGCAGTACTTC; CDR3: CSATRGTPSSYEQYF
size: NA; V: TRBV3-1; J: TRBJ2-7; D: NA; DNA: TGTGCCAGCAGCCAACGGACCCGGGAGACCTACGAGCAGTACTTC; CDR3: CASSQRTRETYEQYF
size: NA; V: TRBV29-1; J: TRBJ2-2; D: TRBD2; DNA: TGCAGCGTGGCGACTAGCGGGGGCCACCTTGGGGAGCTGTTTTTT; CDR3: CSVATSGGHLGELFF
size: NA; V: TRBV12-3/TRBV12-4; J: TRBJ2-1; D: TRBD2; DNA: TGTGCCAGCAGTCCCGGACTAGCGGGGGGATTTGAGCAGTTCTTC; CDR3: CASSPGLAGGFEQFF
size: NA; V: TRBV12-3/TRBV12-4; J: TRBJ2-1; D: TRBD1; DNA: TGTGCCAGCAGTCCACACAGGGGTGGCTCCTACGAGCAGTTCTTC; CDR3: CASSPHRGGSYEQFF
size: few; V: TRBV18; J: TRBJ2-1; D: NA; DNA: TGTGCCAGCTCAATCGACAGAAATGAGCAGTTCTTC; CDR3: CASSIDRNEQFF
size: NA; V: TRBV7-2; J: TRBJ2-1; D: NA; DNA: TGTGCCAGCAGCTTGAACACGAACTCCTACAATGAGCAGTTCTTC; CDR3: CASSLNTNSYNEQFF
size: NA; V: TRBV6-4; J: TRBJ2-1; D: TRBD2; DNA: TGTGCCAGCAGTGAGTCCAGCGGGAGGCTTGATGAGCAGTTCTTC; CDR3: CASSESSGRLDEQFF
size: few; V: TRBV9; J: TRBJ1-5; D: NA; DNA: TGTGCCAGCAGCCTAGACGGACAGATCAATCAGCCCCAGCATTTT; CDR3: CASSLDGQINQPQHF
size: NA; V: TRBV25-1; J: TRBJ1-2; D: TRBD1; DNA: TGTGCCAGTGGACAGGGGGCGATCTACACCTTC; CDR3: CASGQGAIYTF
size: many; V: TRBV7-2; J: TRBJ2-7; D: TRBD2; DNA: TGTGCCAGCGGACTAGCGGGACGTAAGGGGGACGAGCAGTACTTC; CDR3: CASGLAGRKGDEQYF
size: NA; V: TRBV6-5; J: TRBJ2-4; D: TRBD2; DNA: TGTGCCAGCAGCACCGGGACTAGGGCTGGCCACATTCAGTACTTC; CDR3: CASSTGTRAGHIQYF
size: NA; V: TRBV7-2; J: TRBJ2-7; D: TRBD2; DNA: TGTGCCAGCCGACTAGCGGGAGGGCCAGGATACGAGCAGTACTTC; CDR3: CASRLAGGPGYEQYF
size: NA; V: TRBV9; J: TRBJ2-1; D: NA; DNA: TGTGCCAGCAGTCCGCACCCAAGCTACAATGAGCAGTTCTTC; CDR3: CASSPHPSYNEQFF
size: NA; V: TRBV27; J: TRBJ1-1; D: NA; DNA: TGTGCCAGCAGTTTACAGGCAGGGTTGATGACTGAAGCTTTCTTT; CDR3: CASSLQAGLMTEAFF
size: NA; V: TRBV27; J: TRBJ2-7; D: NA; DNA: TGTGCCAGCAGTTTATTGGGGCAGCTGAACGAGCAGTACTTC; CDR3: CASSLLGQLNEQYF
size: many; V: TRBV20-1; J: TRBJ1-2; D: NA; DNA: TGCAGTGCTAGAGCACCTGGGGGCAAGAACTATGGCTACACCTTC; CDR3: CSARAPGGKNYGYTF